This TCR beta chain was recovered during a study of T cell responses to AZD1222 COVID-19 vaccine. Notes on the study in general: Donors in the cohort were predominantly white British and more often female, and clonal diversity was possibly underestimated. There were repertoire samples only from the period after the peak T cell response.

Notes on this clone: The antigen is undetermined.

CDR1 and CDR2 from the germline V gene are LNHDA and SQIVND (reference sequence). The V end lost 3 bases, the J end lost 2 bases, and 8 bases lay between the germline ends. The length of the CDR3 is 13 residues. The protocol was immunoSEQ multiplex PCR, while the TCRdb copy is restricted to in-frame clones and leaves out a portion. The sample has about 99,000 clones, 80% to 90% seen once. This receptor was taken from an adult in good health. V gene TRBV19 combines with J gene TRBJ2-7; no firm D call. The sample in question was peripheral blood, obtained on day 0 of AZD1222 vaccination. The chain's CDR3 is CASSMTGPYEQYF. The CDR3 nucleotides read TGTGCCAGTAGTATGACTGGGCCCTACGAGCAGTACTTC.